Below are 8 T cell receptor beta chains sequenced from a single sample in a study of CD8+CD57+ T cells in acquired aplastic anemia. Genomic DNA acted as the template from which TCR beta VDJ combination and CDR3 sequence profiling were carried out. TCRdb re-analysed the reads in MiXCR, keeping a single row per CDR3 protein. The profile shows roughly 180,000 distinct CDR3 sequences, roughly half of them singletons. Sequenced: sorted CD4+, CD8+, or CD8+CD57+ T cells (not recorded which) from PBMCs. The receptors derive from a human donor in good health.

The V call is TRBV25-1, the J call TRBJ2-7; TRBD2 matches at 10 bases. Germline assignment: CDR1 MGHDK and CDR2 SYGVNS. Unmatched junction bases numbered 9, after V lost 3 bases and J lost 4 bases. This CDR3 comprises 16 residues. CDR3 residues: CASSDRASSGRYEQYF. DNA for the CDR3: TGTGCCAGCAGTGATCGAGCGTCTAGCGGGAGATACGAGCAGTACTTC.

This clonotype was seen only a few times. This chain joins TRBV5-1 and TRBJ2-1, with D perhaps matching TRBD1 or TRBD2 (6 bases each). This CDR3 spans 17 amino acids. The V end lost 3 bases, the J end lost 5 bases, and 21 bases lay between the germline ends. The germline CDR1 and CDR2 sequences are SGHRS and YFSETQ. CDR3 nucleotides: TGCGCCAGCAGCTCACAAGCCAGGGGACTCAGCAACAATGAGCAGTTCTTC. Translating gives CASSSQARGLSNNEQFF.

In its sample, this clonotype was seen many times. V is TRBV7-9 and J is TRBJ1-3, with TRBD1 matching over 7 bases. Trimming at V came to 7 bases and at J to 4 bases, leaving 10 bases not matched to a gene. The V gene's germline CDR1 is SEHNR and CDR2 FQNEAQ (reference sequence). The CDR3 runs 15 residues. CDR3 sequence: CASTPGGGNGNTIYF. CDR3 nucleotides: TGTGCCAGCACCCCGGGAGGGGGCAACGGAAACACCATATATTTT.

In its sample, this clonotype was seen many times. The chain couples TRBV6-6 to TRBJ2-5; D unclear. CDR3 length: 11 residues. Per germline, CDR1 MNHNY and CDR2 SVGAGI (reference sequence). V was pared by 7 bases and J by 5 bases, with 8 bases between. The CDR3 sequence: CASTRGETQYF. The CDR3 bases are TGTGCCAGCACCCGTGGTGAGACCCAGTACTTC.

This clonotype has just a few counts. The J gene is TRBJ1-2, the V gene TRBV20-1; D is possibly TRBD1 (5 bases). The CDR3 extends over 12 amino acids. Germline V gives CDR1 DFQATT, CDR2 SNEGSKA (reference sequence). Trimming pared 1 base from V and 9 bases from J, leaving 12 bases between. The CDR3 region has the DNA TGCAGTGCTAGAGGACAGCATCTACGCTACACCTTC. Its translation: CSARGQHLRYTF.

This clonotype was observed at least ten times. The rearrangement uses TRBV24-1 and TRBJ1-5, with unresolved D. The CDR3 consists of 12 residues. The V gene lost 9 bases and the J gene lost 8 bases, with 13 bases spanning the gap. Per the germline V gene, CDR1 is KGHDR and CDR2 is SFDVKD. CDR3 sequence: CATGTGLEPQHF. The CDR3 DNA sequence: TGTGCCACCGGCACCGGGTTAGAGCCCCAGCATTTT.

This clonotype was counted between two and nine times. The chain combines TRBV7-2 with TRBJ2-7; TRBD2 is a possible D gene (5 bases). Germline lookup yields CDR1 SGHTA and CDR2 FQGNSA. The CDR3 sequence is 12 residues long. Trimming took off 6 bases at V and 5 bases at J, with 11 bases between the two ends. Written as DNA, the CDR3 is TGTGCCAGCAGTGCTACTAGTGACGAGCAGTACTTC. Protein product: CASSATSDEQYF.

The chain uses TRBV15 and TRBJ2-7; D may be TRBD1 or TRBD2 (7 bases each). The CDR3 contains 15 residues. Germline V gene data show CDR1 as LNHNV and CDR2 as YYDKDF (reference sequence). V was shortened by 1 base and J by 4 bases, with 14 bases between the two germline ends. As DNA, the CDR3 is TGTGCCACCAGCAGAGGCCGACAGGGAGGGTACGAGCAGTACTTC. Its translation: CATSRGRQGGYEQYF.